Below are 16 T cell receptor beta chains sequenced from a single sample in a study of OX40 agonist ivuxolimab in advanced cancers. Assay: immunoSEQ multiplex PCR; the TCRdb copy retains only in-frame clones and omits some. The repertoire consists of about 18,000 clones, with approximately 85% occurring once and the leading ten covering 60% to 65%. Material: CD4+ or CD8+ T cells sorted from blood, obtained in a trial of the OX40 agonist ivuxolimab. These receptors were collected from an adult with an advanced solid tumor such as melanoma, head and neck, liver or kidney cancer.

The J gene is TRBJ2-1, the V gene TRBV5-4; D unclear. CDR1 is SGHNT, CDR2 YYREEE, per germline (reference sequence). There are 12 residues in the CDR3. Trimming left V 0 bases short and J 8 bases short, with 6 bases between. DNA for the CDR3: TGTGCCAGCAGCTTGGGTGGTGATGAGCAGTTCTTC. Its protein is CASSLGGDEQFF.

The V call is TRBV4-1, the J call TRBJ2-7; possibly TRBD1 or TRBD2 for D (6 bases each). The length of the CDR3 is 15 residues. V was cut by 1 base and J by 3 bases, with 13 bases left in between. Germline V gives CDR1 MGHRA, CDR2 YSYEKL. CDR3 DNA sequence: TGCGCCAGCAGCCAAGCTCCGGGGGCCTTCTACGAGCAGTACTTC. Protein sequence: CASSQAPGAFYEQYF.

This clone was observed a handful of times. CDR3 amino acids: CAWSGVNEQFF. The CDR3 DNA follows: TGTGCCTGGAGTGGGGTCAATGAGCAGTTCTTC. The V and J genes are TRBV30 and TRBJ2-1; D not resolved. In germline, CDR1 is GTSNPN, CDR2 SVGIG (reference sequence). Trimming shortened V by 1 base and J by 6 bases, and 4 bases separated the two germline ends. The CDR3 is made up of 11 amino acids.

The V and J genes are TRBV7-3 and TRBJ1-6, with D unclear. The germline V gene has CDR1 SGHTA and CDR2 FQGTGA. This CDR3 spans 17 amino acids. Trimming removed 0 bases at V and 8 bases at J, with 17 bases between. CDR3 sequence (DNA): TGTGCCAGCAGCTTAACGGGTTCGGCATCTGGGGATTCACCCCTCCACTTT. As protein: CASSLTGSASGDSPLHF.

This chain uses TRBV11-2 with TRBJ2-3; no definite D call. CDR3 length equals 15 residues. Germline assignment: CDR1 SGHAT and CDR2 FQNNGV. The V end lost 4 bases, the J end lost 2 bases, and 13 bases lay between the germline ends. The CDR3 is CASSYSVRNTDTQYF. The CDR3 bases are TGTGCCAGCAGCTATTCGGTCAGGAACACAGATACGCAGTATTTT.

The genes are TRBV2 and TRBJ2-3; 10 bases align to TRBD2. CDR3 size: 14 residues. Per the germline V gene, CDR1 is SNHLY and CDR2 is FYNNEI. The J segment lost 0 bases and the V segment lost 6 bases, leaving 0 bases of the junction unmatched. CDR3 loop: CASRLAGSTDTQYF. CDR3 sequence (DNA): TGTGCCAGCAGACTAGCGGGAAGCACAGATACGCAGTATTTT.

The chain recombines TRBV19 with TRBJ1-4; 8 bases line up with TRBD1. Germline V CDR1 and CDR2: LNHDA, SQIVND (reference sequence). This CDR3 has 14 amino acids. V was clipped by 5 bases and J by 10 bases; unmatched bases: 9. CDR3 sequence (DNA): TGTGCCAGTAGTCCGCTAGGACAGGGTCGAAAACTGTTTTTT. Amino acids: CASSPLGQGRKLFF. The complete variable domain, with remaining parts taken from reference TRBV19 and TRBJ1-4, reads DGGITQSPKYLFRKEGQNVTLSCEQNLNHDAMYWYRQDPGQGLRLIYYSQIVNDFQKGDIAEGYSVSREKKESFPLTVTSAQKNPTAFYLCASSPLGQGRKLFFGSGTQLSVL.

This clone was seen a few times. This chain connects TRBV7-9 to TRBJ1-2, with a weak D call TRBD1 (5 bases). The germline V gene has CDR1 SEHNR and CDR2 FQNEAQ (reference sequence). Trimming cost V 4 bases and J 10 bases, with 13 bases left between them. The CDR3 totals 12 residues. The CDR3 reads CASSSPMGDYTF. In DNA form, the CDR3 reads TGTGCCAGCAGCTCCCCGATGGGGGACTACACCTTC.

This clone was observed a few times. This chain connects TRBV18 to TRBJ1-4; no clear D. Trimming shortened V by 1 base and J by 0 bases, and 3 bases separated the two germline ends. CDR1 is KGHSH and CDR2 is LQKENI in the germline V gene. The CDR3 spans 14 residues. CDR3 DNA sequence: TGTGCCAGCTCACCACGGGCAACTAATGAAAAACTGTTTTTT. Translated, it gives CASSPRATNEKLFF.

This clone was found once. The chain couples TRBV7-2 to TRBJ1-5; D not certain. This CDR3 comprises 12 residues. Germline V gene sequence: CDR1 SGHTA, CDR2 FQGNSA. V lost 4 bases to trimming and J lost 9 bases, with 10 bases between them. The CDR3: CASSYPSRPQHF. CDR3 in DNA: TGTGCCAGCAGCTACCCCTCCCGGCCCCAGCATTTT.

This chain links TRBV28 with TRBJ1-2, with D maybe TRBD1 (5 bases). The CDR3 runs to 17 residues. V was shortened by 1 base and J by 6 bases, with 21 bases between the two germline ends. Germline V gene sequence: CDR1 MDHEN, CDR2 SYDVKM. The CDR3: CASSLSLRAGTRDGYTF. CDR3 bases: TGTGCCAGCAGTTTATCCTTGCGGGCCGGGACCCGGGATGGCTACACCTTC.

The gene calls are TRBV30 and TRBJ2-5; D not resolved. Trimming removed 1 base at V and 7 bases at J, with 7 bases between. The CDR3 is 11 amino acids. The germline CDR1 and CDR2 sequences are GTSNPN and SVGIG (reference sequence). CDR3 region: CAWSGSVTQYF. CDR3 bases: TGTGCCTGGAGTGGGTCGGTGACCCAGTACTTC. Based on the CDR3 plus reference TRBV30 and TRBJ2-5, the full variable domain is SQTIHQWPATLVQPVGSPLSLECTVEGTSNPNLYWYRQAAGRGLQLLFYSVGIGQISSEVPQNLSASRPQDRQFILSSKKLLLSDSGFYLCAWSGSVTQYFGPGTRLLVL.

This chain joins TRBV29-1 and TRBJ2-3, with 14 bases identical to TRBD2. J was trimmed by 2 bases and V by 3 bases; bases with no gene match: 4. The germline V gene encodes CDR1 SQVTM and CDR2 ANQGSEA. The length of the CDR3 is 16 residues. CDR3 in amino acids: CSVEGLAGDNTDTQYF. Written as DNA, the CDR3 is TGCAGCGTTGAGGGACTAGCGGGGGACAACACAGATACGCAGTATTTT.

This clone appeared a single time. The genes are TRBV19 and TRBJ2-1; 11 bases match TRBD2. V lost 7 bases and J lost 8; bases outside the gene matches: 13. Germline-derived CDR1 and CDR2 are LNHDA and SQIVND (reference sequence). The CDR3 runs 16 residues. CDR3 region: CASTDNSGRAWDEQFF. In DNA form, the CDR3 reads TGTGCCAGTACTGACAATAGCGGGAGGGCGTGGGATGAGCAGTTCTTC.

The V gene is TRBV11-2, the J gene TRBJ2-7; possible D gene TRBD1, 6 bases. The CDR3 is 12 amino acids. CDR1 is SGHAT and CDR2 is FQNNGV in the germline V gene. With 5 bases removed from V and 6 bases from J, the gap between germline ends came to 11 bases. The chain's CDR3 is CASSLQGGEQYF. CDR3 sequence (DNA): TGTGCCAGCAGCCTACAGGGCGGCGAGCAGTACTTC.

The chain couples TRBV5-1 to TRBJ2-7; D not certain. The CDR3 extends over 14 amino acids. Looked up from germline, CDR1 is SGHRS and CDR2 is YFSETQ. Trimming cost V 4 bases and J 2 bases, with 13 bases left between them. Here the CDR3 reads CASSTYPGTYEQYF. The CDR3 DNA follows: TGCGCCAGCAGCACCTACCCTGGGACCTACGAGCAGTACTTC. Filled out from reference TRBV5-1 and TRBJ2-7, the complete variable domain reads KAGVTQTPRYLIKTRGQQVTLSCSPISGHRSVSWYQQTPGQGLQFLFEYFSETQRNKGNFPGRFSGRQFSNSRSEMNVSTLELGDSALYLCASSTYPGTYEQYFGPGTRLTVT.